The rows below give T cell receptor beta chains drawn from one sample of a study of T cell responses to AZD1222 COVID-19 vaccine. The method was immunoSEQ multiplex PCR; TCRdb's version includes in-frame clones alone and lacks a portion of them. The repertoire has more than 90,000 clones, approximately 90% of them found once; the top ten carry less than 4%. Sequencing was performed on peripheral blood, taken 28 days after the second AZD1222 dose. Source of these receptors: an adult who received the AZD1222 COVID-19 vaccine. Both conserved end residues are part of each CDR3. The D gene is left open where the match is weak. Size values are once, few and many counts, or a class for expanded clones, and some rows have none.

size,D,V,J,DNA,CDR3
-,-,TRBV18,TRBJ1-1,TGTGCCAGCTCACCAGATTGGGGAGGACAGAACACTGAAGCTTTCTTT,CASSPDWGGQNTEAFF
-,-,TRBV12-3/TRBV12-4,TRBJ1-1,TGTGCCAGCAGTTTGGACACTGAAGCTTTCTTT,CASSLDTEAFF
-,-,TRBV9,TRBJ1-6,TGTGCCAGCAGCGTTCAGGGAATGGGGTCACCCCTCCACTTT,CASSVQGMGSPLHF
few,TRBD1,TRBV6-6,TRBJ2-2,TGTGCCAGCAGCTCGAGACAGGGGTCGAACACCGGGGAGCTGTTTTTT,CASSSRQGSNTGELFF
-,-,TRBV4-3,TRBJ1-2,TGCGCCAGCAGCAGTCGGAACTATGGCTACACCTTC,CASSSRNYGYTF
once,TRBD1,TRBV7-2,TRBJ1-6,TGTGCCAGCAGCGCCGAGGGGGCTCCCTATAATTCACCCCTCCACTTT,CASSAEGAPYNSPLHF
few,TRBD1,TRBV7-8,TRBJ1-1,TGTGCCAGCAGCCGCAAGTCGACAGGGCCGAACACTGAAGCTTTCTTT,CASSRKSTGPNTEAFF
-,-,TRBV29-1,TRBJ2-1,TGCAGCGTTGTGTCTAGCCTCTGGAATGAGCAGTTCTTC,CSVVSSLWNEQFF
-,-,TRBV18,TRBJ1-1,TGTGCCAGCTCACCGCGCCCTAACGGCGTTGGGTTCAACACTGAAGCTTTCTTT,CASSPRPNGVGFNTEAFF
-,TRBD1,TRBV4-3,TRBJ1-6,TGCGCCAGCAGCCAGAGAACAGGGGGGGAAAATTCACCCCTCCACTTT,CASSQRTGGENSPLHF
-,-,TRBV6-5,TRBJ1-1,TGTGCCAGCAGCCAAGGTCAAGCGGCTTTCTTT,CASSQGQAAFF
-,TRBD1,TRBV5-6,TRBJ2-7,TGTGCCAGCAGCTTGCCCGGGACAGAAGTCTACGAGCAGTACTTC,CASSLPGTEVYEQYF
-,TRBD1,TRBV9,TRBJ2-6,TGTGCCAGCAACCTACGGGACAGGGATCACCCTGGGGCCAACGTCCTGACTTTC,CASNLRDRDHPGANVLTF
-,-,TRBV9,TRBJ1-6,TGTGCCAGCAGCGACCCGGGACGTTTAAATTCACCCCTCCACTTT,CASSDPGRLNSPLHF
-,TRBD1,TRBV6-4,TRBJ2-1,TGTGCCAGCAGTGGACAGGGGGCTAAGCCCTACAATGAGCAGTTCTTC,CASSGQGAKPYNEQFF
-,-,TRBV4-3,TRBJ2-1,TGCGCCAGCAGCCAGGGGACGAGCAACAATGAGCAGTTCTTC,CASSQGTSNNEQFF
-,TRBD1,TRBV5-1,TRBJ1-1,TGCGCCAGCAGCTTCCGGGACAGGGGGCGATCAATGAACACTGAAGCTTTCTTT,CASSFRDRGRSMNTEAFF
-,TRBD1,TRBV27,TRBJ1-4,TGTGCCAGCAGACCCATGGGTGACAGGGGGGAAAAACTGTTTTTT,CASRPMGDRGEKLFF
once,TRBD1,TRBV5-6,TRBJ1-5,TGTGCCAGCAGCTTGGGACAGGGGACTCTCAATCAGCCCCAGCATTTT,CASSLGQGTLNQPQHF
-,TRBD2,TRBV9,TRBJ2-3,TGTGCCAGCAGCGTAGAAGCGGGAGGATTTAGCACAGATACGCAGTATTTT,CASSVEAGGFSTDTQYF
-,-,TRBV30,TRBJ2-7,TGTGCCTGGAGTCGGGTAAGCCACGAGCAGTACTTC,CAWSRVSHEQYF
-,-,TRBV10-3,TRBJ2-3,TGTGCCATCAGTGAGTCGACGACAGATACGCAGTATTTT,CAISESTTDTQYF
once,TRBD2,TRBV4-3,TRBJ2-7,TGCGCCAGCAGCCAGTCACTAGCGGGGGGTTTTGTTTACGAGCAGTACTTC,CASSQSLAGGFVYEQYF
-,TRBD2,TRBV6-4,TRBJ2-3,TGTGCCAGCAGTGACTCTAGCGGGAACACAGATACGCAGTATTTT,CASSDSSGNTDTQYF
-,TRBD2,TRBV3-1/TRBV3-2,TRBJ2-3,TGTGCCAGCAGCGGGGGGGGAGATACGCAGTATTTT,CASSGGGDTQYF
-,-,TRBV28,TRBJ1-5,TGTGCCAGCAGTTTTGAAGCTAGCAATCAGCCCCAGCATTTT,CASSFEASNQPQHF
-,-,TRBV3-1/TRBV3-2,TRBJ2-1,TGTGCCAGCAGCCGGAGCTCCTACAATGAGCAGTTCTTC,CASSRSSYNEQFF
once,-,TRBV28,TRBJ1-5,TGTGCCAGTCGAGGCAGTAACAATCAGCCCCAGCATTTT,CASRGSNNQPQHF
once,-,TRBV7-2,TRBJ1-5,TGTGCCAGCAGCTTAGCGCGTCTGGGTCTGGGCAATCAGCCCCAGCATTTT,CASSLARLGLGNQPQHF
-,TRBD1,TRBV7-9,TRBJ2-4,TGTGCCAGCAGTCCCGGGACAGCGACTAACATTCAGTACTTC,CASSPGTATNIQYF
-,-,TRBV5-1,TRBJ1-5,TGCGCCAGCAGCCCAGAAGGTTTTCAGCCCCAGCATTTT,CASSPEGFQPQHF
-,-,TRBV30,TRBJ1-1,TGTGCCTCCGCAGTGGGGACTGAAGCTTTCTTT,CASAVGTEAFF
-,-,TRBV6-2/TRBV6-3,TRBJ1-6,TGTGCCAGCAGTTACCCTACGGGACATACTTCACCCCTCCACTTT,CASSYPTGHTSPLHF
-,-,TRBV11-2,TRBJ2-7,TGTGCCAGCAGCTGGAACGGTCCCGAGCAGTACTTC,CASSWNGPEQYF
few,-,TRBV2,TRBJ1-6,TGTGCCAGCAGGTCCGGGACGGAGAATTCACCCCTCCACTTT,CASRSGTENSPLHF
-,-,TRBV7-2,TRBJ1-5,TGTGCCAGCAGCCAGTCGGATAGCAATCAGCCCCAGCATTTT,CASSQSDSNQPQHF
-,-,TRBV9,TRBJ1-2,TGTGCCCGCAGCGTAGGCCCGGGGGGGGATGGCTACACCTTC,CARSVGPGGDGYTF
-,-,TRBV18,TRBJ2-3,TGTGCCAGCTCACCACCGTCTATCACAGATACGCAGTATTTT,CASSPPSITDTQYF
-,-,TRBV12-3/TRBV12-4,TRBJ1-2,TGTGCCAGCAGTGACGTCTATGGCTACACCTTC,CASSDVYGYTF
-,-,TRBV11-1,TRBJ2-7,TGTGCCAGCAGGTCTCCTAATTCCTACGAGCAGTACTTC,CASRSPNSYEQYF
-,-,TRBV6-2/TRBV6-3,TRBJ1-5,TGTGCCAGCAGCTCAGGGCAGGCCGTCCCCCTGCCCCAGCATTTT,CASSSGQAVPLPQHF
-,-,TRBV30,TRBJ1-5,TGTGCCTGGGGCCCAGTCGGGGGTAAGAATCAGCCCCAGCATTTT,CAWGPVGGKNQPQHF
-,-,TRBV5-4,TRBJ1-1,TGTGCCAGCAGCCCAACTTGGGCTGAAGCTTTCTTT,CASSPTWAEAFF
-,TRBD1,TRBV6-5,TRBJ2-7,TGTGCCAGCAGTTACCTGACAGGGGGCGCGCCCTACGAGCAGTACTTC,CASSYLTGGAPYEQYF
-,TRBD1,TRBV5-6,TRBJ2-2,TGTGCCAGCAGCCCTGACAGGGGGCAGGGAACCGGGGAGCTGTTTTTT,CASSPDRGQGTGELFF
-,-,TRBV6-5,TRBJ1-1,TGTGCCAGCACTCCGGGGGTGAACACTGAAGCTTTCTTT,CASTPGVNTEAFF
-,-,TRBV28,TRBJ2-4,TGTGCCAGCAGCCGAACCCGTGGGAGAGCCAAAAACATTCAGTACTTC,CASSRTRGRAKNIQYF
few,TRBD1,TRBV7-9,TRBJ2-1,TGTGCCAGCAGCTCCCGGGACAGGGTTTGGAATGAGCAGTTCTTC,CASSSRDRVWNEQFF
-,-,TRBV3-1/TRBV3-2,TRBJ2-2,TGTGCCAGCAGCCAAGCTCCCCCCCACAGGTTGAACACCGGGGAGCTGTTTTTT,CASSQAPPHRLNTGELFF
-,-,TRBV30,TRBJ1-5,TGTGCCTGGAGTGTGGGAGGGTATAGCAATCAGCCCCAGCATTTT,CAWSVGGYSNQPQHF
-,-,TRBV4-2,TRBJ1-1,TGTGCCAGCAGCCAACCGACTCTAACTGAAGCTTTCTTT,CASSQPTLTEAFF
-,-,TRBV7-2,TRBJ2-1,TGTGCCAGCAGCCCAGGACCGGACGCGGAGCAGTTCTTC,CASSPGPDAEQFF
-,-,TRBV7-2,TRBJ1-1,TGTGCCAGCAGCTTAGGTTTCGGAGGGAACACTGAAGCTTTCTTT,CASSLGFGGNTEAFF
-,-,TRBV28,TRBJ2-7,TGTGCCAGCACCCCCCCCGGACAGCAGCCCTACGAGCAGTACTTC,CASTPPGQQPYEQYF
-,-,TRBV28,TRBJ2-3,TGTGCCAGCAGTCCTGATAGAGTTGACCCCGAGGTGGGCACAGATACGCAGTATTTT,CASSPDRVDPEVGTDTQYF
-,-,TRBV6-2/TRBV6-3,TRBJ2-3,TGTGCCAGCAGTCTTACCCCTTACGCCGCAGTAGATACGCAGTATTTT,CASSLTPYAAVDTQYF
-,TRBD2,TRBV9,TRBJ2-2,TGTGCCAGCAGCGAGCGGACAGGGGAGGCACTAGCGGGAGCGAGAACCGGGGAGCTGTTTTTT,CASSERTGEALAGARTGELFF
-,TRBD1,TRBV27,TRBJ1-1,TGTGCCAGCAGTTCGACAGGGGCTAACACTGAAGCTTTCTTT,CASSSTGANTEAFF